Listed below are T cell receptor beta chains from one sample, sequenced in a study of blood T cell repertoires in COVID-19. Only in-frame clones appear in the TCRdb table, and some are missing; sequencing was by immunoSEQ multiplex PCR. The sample includes over 150,000 clones, roughly 84% seen only once; the top ten take more than 9%. The sample taken for sequencing was peripheral blood. These receptors all come from a woman older than 75 with active or convalescent COVID-19. CDR3s include the opening cysteine and the closing phenylalanine or tryptophan. D genes are given only for firm matches. Not all rows give a size; the values are once, few, many and, for expanded clones, a class.

v_gene	j_gene	d_gene	abundance	CDR3nt	CDR3aa
TRBV12-3/TRBV12-4	TRBJ1-1	TRBD1	few	TGTGCCAGCAGACTAATACAGGGGGCTGAAGCTTTCTTT	CASRLIQGAEAFF
TRBV30	TRBJ1-3	-	-	TGTGCCTGGAGCCCCGGCAGGAACCCTGGAAACACCATATATTTT	CAWSPGRNPGNTIYF
TRBV21-1	TRBJ1-2	-	-	TGTGCCAGCAGCACGGGACAGCAGACCTATGGCTACACCTTC	CASSTGQQTYGYTF
TRBV5-1	TRBJ1-2	-	-	TGCGCCAGCAGCCCCGTTCGGGGGTCTGGTGGCTACACCTTC	CASSPVRGSGGYTF
TRBV5-1	TRBJ2-6	TRBD1	few	TGCGCCAGCAGCTTTTGGACAGGGGGCTCTGGGGCCAACGTCCTGACTTTC	CASSFWTGGSGANVLTF
TRBV19	TRBJ1-6	-	-	TGTGCCAGTAGGAGAGAAGAAGCCTATAATTCACCCCTCCACTTT	CASRREEAYNSPLHF
TRBV29-1	TRBJ2-2	-	-	TGCAGCGCCCGGACTGACGCGAACACCGGGGAGCTGTTTTTT	CSARTDANTGELFF
TRBV9	TRBJ2-2	-	-	TGTGCCAGCAGCGTAGATGGGGGGACCGGGGAGCTGTTTTTT	CASSVDGGTGELFF
TRBV12-3/TRBV12-4	TRBJ1-2	TRBD1	-	TGTGCCAGCACCAGGGACAGACGCTATGGCTACACCTTC	CASTRDRRYGYTF
TRBV6-5	TRBJ1-5	-	-	TGTGCCAGCATACAGTCGCATAGCAATCAGCCCCAGCATTTT	CASIQSHSNQPQHF
TRBV5-1	TRBJ2-2	-	-	TGCGCCAGCAGCTTGGCCCTCCGCACCGGGGAGCTGTTTTTT	CASSLALRTGELFF
TRBV19	TRBJ1-5	-	-	TGTGCCAGTAGGTCGGGGTTCCCTACGAGCAATCAGCCCCAGCATTTT	CASRSGFPTSNQPQHF
TRBV28	TRBJ2-7	TRBD1	-	TGTGCCAGCAGTTTCGGCAGGCAGGGGGCAGGCTACGAGCAGTACTTC	CASSFGRQGAGYEQYF
TRBV7-7	TRBJ1-1	-	once	TGTGCTAGCAGCCCCCTCATGGGGGGGCTCACTGAAGCTTTCTTT	CASSPLMGGLTEAFF
TRBV10-3	TRBJ1-2	-	-	TGTGCCATCAGTGAGCAAGACACATATGGCTACACCTTC	CAISEQDTYGYTF
TRBV4-1	TRBJ2-1	TRBD2	once	TGCGCCAGCAGCCGGGGACTAGAATACAATGAGCAGTTCTTC	CASSRGLEYNEQFF
TRBV2	TRBJ2-1	TRBD1	-	TGTGCCAGCAGCCAGGACAGGGGGGGATACAATGAGCAGTTCTTC	CASSQDRGGYNEQFF
TRBV6-1	TRBJ2-5	-	few	TGTGCCAGCAGTGAAATCGGGCTAGCGCCTCAAGAGACCCAGTACTTC	CASSEIGLAPQETQYF
TRBV27	TRBJ1-5	-	-	TGTGCCAGCAGTTTGTTAACAGGGAACGGTCAGCCCCAGCATTTT	CASSLLTGNGQPQHF
TRBV6-6	TRBJ1-2	-	-	TGTGCCAGCAGCCAGGTTGACTATGGCTACACCTTC	CASSQVDYGYTF
TRBV10-3	TRBJ1-2	-	-	TGTGCCATCGGGGCCCACCATGGCTACACCTTC	CAIGAHHGYTF
TRBV6-1	TRBJ1-5	-	few	TGTGCCAGCAGTGAAAGAGATGATGGCAATCAGCCCCAGCATTTT	CASSERDDGNQPQHF
TRBV19	TRBJ1-5	-	-	TGTGCCAGTAGTATCGGGGGGGAACAGCCCCAGCATTTT	CASSIGGEQPQHF
TRBV5-1	TRBJ1-1	TRBD1	-	TGCGCCAGCAGCGCTTCCAGGGGGGTTGCGACTGAAGCTTTCTTT	CASSASRGVATEAFF
TRBV6-5	TRBJ2-1	TRBD2	once	TGTGCCAGCAGAGTGGGACTAGCGGGAGTCGGGGAGCAGTTCTTC	CASRVGLAGVGEQFF
TRBV28	TRBJ1-5	TRBD1	-	TGTGCCAGCAGTCCCCGTGGGACAGCTAATCAGCCCCAGCATTTT	CASSPRGTANQPQHF
TRBV9	TRBJ2-7	TRBD2	-	TGTGCCAGCAGCGTTAGCGGGGGGACCTACGAGCAGTACTTC	CASSVSGGTYEQYF
TRBV30	TRBJ1-5	-	-	TGTGCCTGGAGTAACGGTTTCAATCAGCCCCAGCATTTT	CAWSNGFNQPQHF
TRBV28	TRBJ2-1	TRBD2	-	TGTGCCAGTAGGAGTAGCGGGAGAGCCTACAATGAGCAGTTCTTC	CASRSSGRAYNEQFF
TRBV20-1	TRBJ1-5	TRBD1	-	TGCAGTGCCAGTAGGGACAGGGAGTTGCCCCAGCATTTT	CSASRDRELPQHF
TRBV28	TRBJ2-7	-	-	TGTGCCAGCAGCCCCGGGACTCTAATTTTATACGAGCAGTACTTC	CASSPGTLILYEQYF
TRBV23-1	TRBJ1-5	-	-	TGCGCCAGCAGTCAATCGTGTCGGGGTTGCGGCAATCAGCCCCAGCATTTT	CASSQSCRGCGNQPQHF
TRBV19	TRBJ1-2	-	-	TGTGCCAGTAGCCCCGCGCCTCAGGGGAGGGGTGATGGCTACACCTTC	CASSPAPQGRGDGYTF
TRBV5-1	TRBJ2-7	-	once	TGCGCCAGCAGCTTGGTAACAGGGCCATTTCCCGAGCAGTACTTC	CASSLVTGPFPEQYF
TRBV2	TRBJ2-7	TRBD2	-	TGTGCCAGCAGCGGGGTAGCGGGGGAGGCGTTTGAGCAGTACTTC	CASSGVAGEAFEQYF
TRBV29-1	TRBJ1-3	TRBD1	-	TGCAGCGTTTTGACAGGGGCTGGAAACACCATATATTTT	CSVLTGAGNTIYF
TRBV11-3	TRBJ2-1	-	few	TGTGCCAGCAGCGCTAGTGACAGTACCTACAATGAGCAGTTCTTC	CASSASDSTYNEQFF
TRBV27	TRBJ2-2	TRBD2	-	TGTGCCAGCAGGTCTAGCGGGAGCTTCACCGGGGAGCTGTTTTTT	CASRSSGSFTGELFF
TRBV19	TRBJ2-7	-	-	TGTGCCAGTACCCCGAGGATGCTAGATAGCGAGCAGTACTTC	CASTPRMLDSEQYF
TRBV18	TRBJ2-7	-	-	TGTGCCAGCTCACCGACTAGCAGGGGCGAGCAGTACTTC	CASSPTSRGEQYF